This is a list of T cell receptor beta chains from one sample in a study of shared clonotypes between healthy human individuals. Profiling relied on immunoSEQ multiplex PCR, and the TCRdb table lists in-frame clones only, not all of them. The table records about 510,000 clones, more than 65% of them present only once. Sequencing was performed on PBMCs. These receptors were collected from a woman aged 40-49 years in good health. Some clones in this sample may be carry-over from other donors' samples. CDR3s include the opening cysteine and the closing phenylalanine or tryptophan. A D gene is named only where the DNA matches it firmly. Size is omitted from some rows. Given values are once, few, many or a class for expanded clones.

clone_size | j_call | cdr3_length | v_call | d_call | cdr3_nt | cdr3_aa
. | TRBJ2-1 | 15 | TRBV7-6 | TRBD1 | TGTGCCAGCAGCATCCGGGACAGGGGTTGGAATGAGCAGTTCTTC | CASSIRDRGWNEQFF
few | TRBJ1-2 | 15 | TRBV6-1 | . | TGTGCCAGCAGTGAGAATTTGGGGGTGGGCTATGGCTACACCTTC | CASSENLGVGYGYTF
. | TRBJ1-5 | 17 | TRBV7-2 | . | TGTGCCAGCAGCTTAAATCCCGCGGGGGATAGCAATCAGCCCCAGCATTTT | CASSLNPAGDSNQPQHF
. | TRBJ2-7 | 16 | TRBV10-3 | . | TGTGCCATCAGTGAAATAGGGGGGAGGGCTAGGTACGAGCAGTACTTC | CAISEIGGRARYEQYF
. | TRBJ2-7 | 12 | TRBV5-1 | . | TGCGCCAGCAGCTTGGCAGGTGGCGAGCAGTACTTC | CASSLAGGEQYF
. | TRBJ2-3 | 11 | TRBV19 | . | TGTGCCAGTAGTATAACTAATACGCAGTATTTT | CASSITNTQYF
once | TRBJ1-3 | 18 | TRBV28 | . | TGTGCCAGCAGTTTAAAGGACGGTACTAGACTCCTGGGAAACACCATATATTTT | CASSLKDGTRLLGNTIYF
. | TRBJ2-1 | 17 | TRBV28 | TRBD2 | TGTGCCAGCAGCCCAACTAGCGGACCGAGCTCCTACAATGAGCAGTTCTTC | CASSPTSGPSSYNEQFF
once | TRBJ1-5 | 12 | TRBV6-6 | . | TGTGCCTCGGGCAGCCCTAATCAGCCCCAGCATTTT | CASGSPNQPQHF
. | TRBJ2-1 | 15 | TRBV6-5 | TRBD2 | TGTGCCAGCAGTTACCGACTAGCGGGGGACAATGAGCAGTTCTTC | CASSYRLAGDNEQFF
. | TRBJ1-5 | 15 | TRBV7-2 | . | TGTGCCAGCAGCTTAGCGCCGGGAACCCATTGGCCCCAGCATTTT | CASSLAPGTHWPQHF
. | TRBJ2-3 | 15 | TRBV7-2 | TRBD2 | TGTGCCAGCAGCCCGCGGGCGGGAGGCGCAGATACGCAGTATTTT | CASSPRAGGADTQYF
. | TRBJ2-1 | 15 | TRBV5-1 | . | TGCGCCAGCAGCTTGGGTAGCGCAACCTACAATGAGCAGTTCTTC | CASSLGSATYNEQFF
. | TRBJ2-1 | 13 | TRBV28 | TRBD2 | TGTGCCAGCGGGACTAGCGGGAGCTATGAGCAGTTCTTC | CASGTSGSYEQFF
. | TRBJ1-2 | 16 | TRBV5-6 | TRBD1 | TGTGCCAGCAGCTTTACCGGGACAGAATATCGAAATGGCTACACCTTC | CASSFTGTEYRNGYTF
. | TRBJ2-1 | 16 | TRBV5-1 | . | TGCGCCAGCAGCTTGGATACGGGGGACTCCTACAATGAGCAGTTCTTC | CASSLDTGDSYNEQFF
. | TRBJ2-5 | 16 | TRBV19 | . | TGTGCCAGTAGTATAGTTGGGGCCGGGGGCAAAGAGACCCAGTACTTC | CASSIVGAGGKETQYF
. | TRBJ2-7 | 18 | TRBV2 | TRBD2 | TGTGCCAGCAGTGAAGAAGGAGCGGGAGATTTTTTGGCCCGCGAGCAGTACTTC | CASSEEGAGDFLAREQYF
. | TRBJ1-5 | 13 | TRBV28 | . | TGTGCCAGCAGTGGAAGTCTCGGACAGCCCCAGCATTTT | CASSGSLGQPQHF
. | TRBJ2-2 | 17 | TRBV21-1 | . | TGTGCCAGCAGCAACTCGGGTAGCGGTACGAACACCGGGGAGCTGTTTTTT | CASSNSGSGTNTGELFF
. | TRBJ1-3 | 14 | TRBV7-8 | . | TGTGCCAGCAGCGCAGTGAGTGCGCGAAACACCATATATTTT | CASSAVSARNTIYF
. | TRBJ2-2 | 14 | TRBV10-2 | . | TGCGCCAGCAGTGCCGCAGGGGACACCGGGGAGCTGTTTTTT | CASSAAGDTGELFF
. | TRBJ2-7 | 12 | TRBV6-6 | . | TGTGCCAGCGGACTGCCCCTCTACGAGCAGTACTTC | CASGLPLYEQYF
. | TRBJ2-1 | 17 | TRBV5-6 | TRBD2 | TGTGCCAGCAGCTTGGCCGGCGGGAGCGAGTATAGAAACGAGCAGTTCTTC | CASSLAGGSEYRNEQFF